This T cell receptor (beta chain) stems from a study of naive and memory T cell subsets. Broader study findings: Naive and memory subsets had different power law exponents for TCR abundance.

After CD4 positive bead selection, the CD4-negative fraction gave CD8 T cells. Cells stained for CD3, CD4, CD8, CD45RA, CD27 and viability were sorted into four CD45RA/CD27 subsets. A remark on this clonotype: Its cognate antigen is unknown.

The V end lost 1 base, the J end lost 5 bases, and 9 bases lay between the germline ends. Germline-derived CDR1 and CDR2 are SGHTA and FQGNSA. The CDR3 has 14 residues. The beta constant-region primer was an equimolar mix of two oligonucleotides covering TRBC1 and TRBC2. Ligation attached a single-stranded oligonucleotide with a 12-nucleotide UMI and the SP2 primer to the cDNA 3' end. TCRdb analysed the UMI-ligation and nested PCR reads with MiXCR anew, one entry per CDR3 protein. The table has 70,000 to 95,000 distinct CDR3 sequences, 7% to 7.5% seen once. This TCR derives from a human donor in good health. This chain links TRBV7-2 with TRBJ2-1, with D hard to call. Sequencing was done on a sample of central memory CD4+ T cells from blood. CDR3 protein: CASSLGRGHNEQFF. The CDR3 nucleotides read TGTGCCAGCAGCTTAGGACGTGGGCACAATGAGCAGTTCTTC.